These T cell receptor beta chains were read from a single sample in a study of identical twins. In TCRdb, the 5' RACE reads were re-called with MiXCR into one record per CDR3 protein. Among approximately 260,000 distinct CDR3 sequences listed, roughly 8% were seen once. This same sample was also taken into another study, of yellow fever vaccine responses in identical twins.

Sequenced material: CD8+ T cells sorted from blood. These receptors originate from a woman aged 18 to 35 in good health. Both conserved end residues are trimmed from each CDR3.

V	CDR3
TRBV5-4	ASSLRRELTDTQY
TRBV24-1	ATSDPKWREGTGELF
TRBV2	ASSDRAGVTDTQY
TRBV4-1	ASSQDLPVGAKNIQY
TRBV10-3	AISVAGGMNTEAF
TRBV5-1	ASSPGSNQETQY
TRBV27	ASSLGGGYNTEAF
TRBV2	ASSRTSGGAGNEQF
TRBV10-3	ATLDGNTEAF
TRBV12-3/TRBV12-4	ASSLSPIGVTEAF
TRBV20-1	SARRGFSYEQY
TRBV28	ASTKRQFTLHSYEQY
TRBV27	ASSLFAPGQGNPYEQY
TRBV4-3	ASSQDRAGETQY
TRBV30	AWSVNDRVFETQY
TRBV4-3	ASSQEAGNTGELF
TRBV4-3	ASSIPGLASRETQY
TRBV29-1	SVEDGDRGNTGELF
TRBV3-1	ASSQSPQANQPQH
TRBV7-9	ASKGASGSYNEQF
TRBV20-1	SARGSSLNEQF
TRBV20-1	SARVPGQGTRATDTQY
TRBV7-8	ASSLGTSGRHEQY